This TCR beta chain was observed in a study of T cell responses to AZD1222 COVID-19 vaccine. This table comes from immunoSEQ multiplex PCR, and its TCRdb copy is limited to in-frame clones, with some not included. Of around 110,000 clones in the sample, about 85% are singletons; the top ten hold around 4.5%. Study observations and caveats: Just five to seven AZD1222 recipients tested seropositive at baseline. Across spike, vaccine-associated CD4 TCRs were found, dominant at 160-218 and 743-854. Donors were largely white British and mainly female; clonal diversity was possibly underestimated.

This clone came up a few times. What it binds is unknown. The V end was cut by 1 base, the J end by 1 base, with 10 bases between. This CDR3 has 15 residues. Germline V CDR1 and CDR2: SGHVS, FNYEAQ. The receptor was derived from an adult in good health. The chain combines TRBV7-6 with TRBJ1-1; D is undetermined. Sequencing used peripheral blood, obtained on day 0 of AZD1222 vaccination. The CDR3 reads CASSLGPSANTEAFF. The CDR3 DNA is TGTGCCAGCAGCTTAGGACCATCGGCGAACACTGAAGCTTTCTTT. Drawing the rest from reference TRBV7-6 and TRBJ1-1, the complete variable domain is GAGVSQSPRYKVTKRGQDVALRCDPISGHVSLYWYRQALGQGPEFLTYFNYEAQQDKSGLPNDRFSAERPEGSISTLTIQRTEQRDSAMYRCASSLGPSANTEAFFGQGTRLTVV.